These T cell receptor beta chains were read from a single sample in a study of T cell changes during pregnancy in multiple sclerosis. Measured with immunoSEQ multiplex PCR; TCRdb has only the in-frame clones, and not every one. The data contain approximately 100,000 clones, 85% to 95% of them singletons. The sequences come from peripheral blood, collected in the second trimester of pregnancy. The receptors here all came from a female donor with multiple sclerosis, enrolled in a pregnancy study. Each CDR3 is given with its conserved first and last residue.

len	v_gene	j_gene	CDR3aa
13	TRBV6-5	TRBJ1-1	CASSLSQGTEAFF
17	TRBV11-2	TRBJ2-3	CASRLRGTPLSTDTQYF
16	TRBV5-4	TRBJ2-5	CASSPRLAGGQETQYF
14	TRBV11-2	TRBJ2-5	CASSPRIAVETQYF
15	TRBV5-1	TRBJ2-5	CASSFSGSLQETQYF
18	TRBV11-2	TRBJ1-3	CASSLGGLGQLPGNTIYF
15	TRBV5-6	TRBJ2-7	CASSSAGTGAYEQYF
12	TRBV6-6	TRBJ2-7	CASSSERDEQYF
16	TRBV6-5	TRBJ2-1	CASSYGTSYSYNEQFF
16	TRBV7-2	TRBJ1-3	CASSRTGLGSGNTIYF
15	TRBV6-1	TRBJ2-1	CASSEGTGPYNEQFF
15	TRBV6-4	TRBJ1-2	CASSDFMGGSRGYTF
16	TRBV7-9	TRBJ1-1	CASSLAVGQGNTEAFF
16	TRBV4-1	TRBJ1-3	CASSQRQVQAGNTIYF
17	TRBV27	TRBJ2-1	CASSLQSGGGPYNEQFF
14	TRBV19	TRBJ2-7	CASTRGGWAYEQYF
15	TRBV16	TRBJ1-5	CASSVGAHNQPQHSF
17	TRBV28	TRBJ2-6	CASSRDRGLAGANVLTF
13	TRBV30	TRBJ1-1	CAWSVGGRTEAFF
16	TRBV4-1	TRBJ2-7	CASSRTSGMDPYEQYF
12	TRBV13	TRBJ2-7	CASSLDEYEQYF
15	TRBV9	TRBJ1-1	CASNQGGTENTEAFF
15	TRBV15	TRBJ2-1	CATSRASGYYNEQFF
14	TRBV6-5	TRBJ2-5	CASSFGLDYETQYF
15	TRBV5-4	TRBJ2-1	CASTAGTGAFNEQFF
13	TRBV28	TRBJ1-2	CASRGTANYGYTF
17	TRBV7-8	TRBJ1-2	CASSPDRGYGSDYGYTF
14	TRBV9	TRBJ2-1	CASSVDRLNNEQFF
14	TRBV7-3	TRBJ2-1	CASSLRTGYNEQFF
17	TRBV25-1	TRBJ2-3	CASSEPPGLAGTDTQYF